The T cell receptor beta chain under discussion was sequenced for a study of blood T cell repertoires in COVID-19. In the study overall: Acute and convalescent COVID-19 samples came from the United States, Italy and Spain. In each case, the material was cDNA or gDNA derived from T cells, B-cell-depleted T cells, or PBMCs.

The CDR3 is 11 residues long. Trimming took off 7 bases at V and 7 bases at J, with 10 bases between the two ends. Germline CDR1 and CDR2: MNHNY and SVGAGI (reference sequence). Per the original data handling: From reference gene primer amplification, estimates of nucleated cell counts were derived. Sequenced by immunoSEQ multiplex PCR; TCRdb stores in-frame clones only, minus some. D and trimming come from the DNA, and the V and J calls and clone size come from that table. This repertoire shows under 100,000 clones, roughly 77% found once; its top ten account for approximately 13%. This sequence joins TRBV6-6 and TRBJ1-2, with D possibly matching TRBD1 (5 bases). The sequence was obtained from a human donor in a cohort sampled during active COVID-19. The sequenced sample was peripheral blood. The CDR3 loop is CASKGQGGYTF. The CDR3 DNA sequence: TGTGCCAGCAAGGGGCAGGGTGGCTACACCTTC.